The source of this T cell receptor beta chain is a study of blood T cells in healthy people across ages. PCR was performed a second time for 7 to 11 cycles using a sample-barcoded 5' primer and a J-beta primer mix. TCRdb used MiXCR to reprocess the 5' RACE reads, holding one entry per CDR3 protein. The repertoire has about 680,000 distinct CDR3 sequences, more than 40% of them found once; the top ten carry around 32%. Germline loops: CDR1 MNHEY, CDR2 SMNVEV (reference sequence). With V trimmed by 6 bases and J by 0 bases, 5 bases remained unmatched. This CDR3 is 14 amino acids long. The gene calls are TRBV27 and TRBJ2-7; TRBD1 agrees at 7 bases. The receptor was isolated from a woman in her fifties or sixties in good health. The sample taken for sequencing was blood. The CDR3 sequence is CASRSGDSSYEQYF. In nucleotides, the CDR3 is TGTGCCAGCAGATCAGGGGACAGCTCCTACGAGCAGTACTTC.